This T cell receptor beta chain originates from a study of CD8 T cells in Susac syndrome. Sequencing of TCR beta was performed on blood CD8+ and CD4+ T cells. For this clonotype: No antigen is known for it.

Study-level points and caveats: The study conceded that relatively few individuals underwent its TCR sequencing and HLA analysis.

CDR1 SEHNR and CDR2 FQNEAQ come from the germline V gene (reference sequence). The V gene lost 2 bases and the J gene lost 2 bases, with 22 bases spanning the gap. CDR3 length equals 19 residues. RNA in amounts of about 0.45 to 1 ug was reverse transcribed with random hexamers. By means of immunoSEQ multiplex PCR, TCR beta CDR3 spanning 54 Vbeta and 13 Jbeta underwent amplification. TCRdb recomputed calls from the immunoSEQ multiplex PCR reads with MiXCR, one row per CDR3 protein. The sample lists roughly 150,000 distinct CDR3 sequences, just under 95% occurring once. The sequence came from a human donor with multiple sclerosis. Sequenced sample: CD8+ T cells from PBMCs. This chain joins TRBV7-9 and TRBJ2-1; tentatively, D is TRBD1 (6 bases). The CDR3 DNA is TGTGCCAGCAGCTTATTTCCAGGGGCCACCCCTGAGGCCTACAATGAGCAGTTCTTC. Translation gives CASSLFPGATPEAYNEQFF.